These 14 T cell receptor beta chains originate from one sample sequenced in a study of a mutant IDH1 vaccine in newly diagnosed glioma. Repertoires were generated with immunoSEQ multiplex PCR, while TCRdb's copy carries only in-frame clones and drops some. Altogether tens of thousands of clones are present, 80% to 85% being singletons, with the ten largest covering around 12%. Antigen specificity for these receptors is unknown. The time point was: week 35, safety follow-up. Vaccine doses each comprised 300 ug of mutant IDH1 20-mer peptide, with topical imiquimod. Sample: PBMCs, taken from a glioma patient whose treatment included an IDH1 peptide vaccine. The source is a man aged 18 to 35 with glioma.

The chain's CDR3 is CASSQGDSGNTIYF. For the CDR3, the DNA is TGTGCCAGCTCCCAGGGAGACTCTGGAAACACCATATATTTT. J is TRBJ1-3 and V is TRBV18, with D possibly being TRBD1 (5 bases). The V end was cut by 6 bases, the J end by 0 bases, with 9 bases between. This CDR3 has 14 amino acids. The germline V gene encodes CDR1 KGHSH and CDR2 LQKENI.

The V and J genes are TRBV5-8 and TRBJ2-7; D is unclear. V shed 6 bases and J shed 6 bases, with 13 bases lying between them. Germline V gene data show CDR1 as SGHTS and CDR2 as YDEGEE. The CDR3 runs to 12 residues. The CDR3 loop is CASTSPWREQYF. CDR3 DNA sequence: TGTGCCAGCACCTCTCCATGGCGCGAGCAGTACTTC.

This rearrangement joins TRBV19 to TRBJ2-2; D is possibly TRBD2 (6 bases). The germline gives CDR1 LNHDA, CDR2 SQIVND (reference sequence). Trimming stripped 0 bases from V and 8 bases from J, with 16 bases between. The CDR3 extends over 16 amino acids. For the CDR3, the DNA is TGTGCCAGTAGTATAGAGGACTACGTGGGTGTGGGGGAGCTGTTTTTT. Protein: CASSIEDYVGVGELFF.

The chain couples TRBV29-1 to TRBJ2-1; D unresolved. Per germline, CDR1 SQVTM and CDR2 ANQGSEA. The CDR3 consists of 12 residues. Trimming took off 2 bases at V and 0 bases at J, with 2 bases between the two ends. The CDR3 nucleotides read TGCAGCGTTGAATACTCCTACAATGAGCAGTTCTTC. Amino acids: CSVEYSYNEQFF.

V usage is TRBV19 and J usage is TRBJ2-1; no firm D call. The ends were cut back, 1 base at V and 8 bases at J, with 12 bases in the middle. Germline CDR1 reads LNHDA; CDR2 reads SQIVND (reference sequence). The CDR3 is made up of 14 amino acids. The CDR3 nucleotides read TGTGCCAGTAGTATAGCCCACTATTTGGATGAGCAGTTCTTC. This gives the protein CASSIAHYLDEQFF.

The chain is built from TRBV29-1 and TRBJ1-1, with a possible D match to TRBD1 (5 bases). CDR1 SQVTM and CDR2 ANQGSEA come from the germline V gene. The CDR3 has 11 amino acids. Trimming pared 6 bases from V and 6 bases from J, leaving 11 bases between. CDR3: CSVGWGSEAFF. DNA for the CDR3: TGCAGCGTGGGATGGGGCTCTGAAGCTTTCTTT.

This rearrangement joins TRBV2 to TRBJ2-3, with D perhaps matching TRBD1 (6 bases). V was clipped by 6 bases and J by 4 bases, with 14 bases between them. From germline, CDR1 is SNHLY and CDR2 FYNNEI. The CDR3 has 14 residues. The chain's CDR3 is CASRIRQGPDTQYF. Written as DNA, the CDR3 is TGTGCCAGCAGGATCAGGCAGGGGCCAGATACGCAGTATTTT.

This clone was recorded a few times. CDR3 coding DNA: TGTGCCTGGAGCGACAGGGGGGCAACATTTGAAGCTTTCTTT. Protein sequence: CAWSDRGATFEAFF. The chain couples TRBV30 to TRBJ1-1; the match to TRBD1 covers 9 bases. Unmatched junction bases numbered 9, after V lost 3 bases and J lost 7 bases. Germline V gene lookup returns CDR1 GTSNPN and CDR2 SVGIG (reference sequence). This CDR3 comprises 14 residues. Full variable domain (remainder filled in from reference TRBV30 and TRBJ1-1): SQTIHQWPATLVQPVGSPLSLECTVEGTSNPNLYWYRQAAGRGLQLLFYSVGIGQISSEVPQNLSASRPQDRQFILSSKKLLLSDSGFYLCAWSDRGATFEAFFGQGTRLTVV.

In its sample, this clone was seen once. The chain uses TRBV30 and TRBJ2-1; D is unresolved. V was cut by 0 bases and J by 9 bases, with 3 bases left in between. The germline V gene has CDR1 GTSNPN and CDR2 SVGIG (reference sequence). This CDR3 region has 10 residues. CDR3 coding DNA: TGTGCCTGGAGTGTAGGTGAGCAGTTCTTC. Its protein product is CAWSVGEQFF.

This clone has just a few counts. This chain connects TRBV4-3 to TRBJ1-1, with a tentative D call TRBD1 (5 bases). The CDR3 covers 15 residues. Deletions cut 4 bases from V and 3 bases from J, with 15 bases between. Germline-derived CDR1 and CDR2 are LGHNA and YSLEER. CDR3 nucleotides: TGCGCCAGCAGCCGGACTGGACGGGGCGACACTGAAGCTTTCTTT. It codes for CASSRTGRGDTEAFF.

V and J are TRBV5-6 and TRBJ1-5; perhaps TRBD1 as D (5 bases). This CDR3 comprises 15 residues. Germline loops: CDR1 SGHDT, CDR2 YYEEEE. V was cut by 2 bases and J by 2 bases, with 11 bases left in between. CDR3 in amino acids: CASSFWGRGNQPQHF. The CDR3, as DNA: TGTGCCAGCAGCTTCTGGGGCAGGGGCAATCAGCCCCAGCATTTT. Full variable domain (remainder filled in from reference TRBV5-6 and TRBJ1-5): DAGVTQSPTHLIKTRGQQVTLRCSPKSGHDTVSWYQQALGQGPQFIFQYYEEEERQRGNFPDRFSGHQFPNYSSELNVNALLLGDSALYLCASSFWGRGNQPQHFGDGTRLSIL.

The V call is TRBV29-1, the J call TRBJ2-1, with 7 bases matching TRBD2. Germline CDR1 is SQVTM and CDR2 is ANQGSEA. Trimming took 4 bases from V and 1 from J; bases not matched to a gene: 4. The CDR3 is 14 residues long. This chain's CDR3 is CSVGTSFSYNEQFF. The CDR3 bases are TGCAGCGTTGGGACTAGTTTTTCCTACAATGAGCAGTTCTTC.

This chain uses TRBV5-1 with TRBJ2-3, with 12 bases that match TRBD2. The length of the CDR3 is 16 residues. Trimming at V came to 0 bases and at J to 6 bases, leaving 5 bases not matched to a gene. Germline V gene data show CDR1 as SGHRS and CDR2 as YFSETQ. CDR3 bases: TGCGCCAGCAGCTTGGCTAGCGGGGGGGATCGGGATACGCAGTATTTT. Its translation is CASSLASGGDRDTQYF.

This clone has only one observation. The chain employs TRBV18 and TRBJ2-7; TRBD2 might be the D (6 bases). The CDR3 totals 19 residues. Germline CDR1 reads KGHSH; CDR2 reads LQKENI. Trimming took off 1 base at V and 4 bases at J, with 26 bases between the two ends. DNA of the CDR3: TGTGCCAGCTCACCACTCGTCCAACTAGGAGGGGAATCTGTTTACGAGCAGTACTTC. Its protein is CASSPLVQLGGESVYEQYF. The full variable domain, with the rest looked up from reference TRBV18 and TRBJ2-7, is NAGVMQNPRHLVRRRGQEARLRCSPMKGHSHVYWYRQLPEEGLKFMVYLQKENIIDESGMPKERFSAEFPKEGPSILRIQQVVRGDSAAYFCASSPLVQLGGESVYEQYFGPGTRLTVT.